This TCR beta chain was captured in a study of cytomegalovirus exposure and HLA in healthy donors. Regarding the study as a whole: Most TCR sequences were uncommon, yet certain public TCRs appeared in many donors. Associated with cytomegalovirus, according to the listing, were approximately 160 TCR beta chains. A few chains tied to CMV proved CMV antigen-specific in vitro.

Between the trimmed V and J ends, which lost 4 bases and 6 bases, there was a span of 10 bases. The CDR3 is 12 residues long. Germline V lookup: CDR1 SGHTA, CDR2 FQGNSA. The table came from immunoSEQ multiplex PCR; TCRdb's copy has only in-frame clones and leaves some out. Of some 240,000 clones listed, roughly 84% are singletons. A note on this clone: Its antigen is as yet unknown.

Sequencing was performed on PBMCs. The V and J genes are TRBV7-2 and TRBJ2-7; D is perhaps TRBD2 (5 bases). The clonotype originates from a young woman in good health and CMV-seropositive. CDR3 coding DNA: TGTGCCAGCAGCTCGCCTAGCTTCGAGCAGTACTTC. This sequence encodes CASSSPSFEQYF.